The TCR beta chain described here comes from a study of T cell changes during pregnancy in multiple sclerosis. Sequencing used immunoSEQ multiplex PCR; TCRdb keeps in-frame clones, though not all of them. The sample yields 90,000 to 120,000 clones, roughly 92% seen once. The ends lost 5 bases at V and 1 base at J; junction bases unmatched: 7. The CDR3 consists of 16 residues. CDR1 is MNHNY, CDR2 SVGAGI, per germline (reference sequence). The rearrangement joins TRBV6-6 to TRBJ1-5; 8 bases fit TRBD1. The receptor comes from a female donor with multiple sclerosis, enrolled in a pregnancy study. The sample was peripheral blood, taken in the second trimester of pregnancy. As DNA, the CDR3 is TGTGCCAGCAGTGGACAGGGACAAGGGAGCAATCAGCCCCAGCATTTT. Residues: CASSGQGQGSNQPQHF.